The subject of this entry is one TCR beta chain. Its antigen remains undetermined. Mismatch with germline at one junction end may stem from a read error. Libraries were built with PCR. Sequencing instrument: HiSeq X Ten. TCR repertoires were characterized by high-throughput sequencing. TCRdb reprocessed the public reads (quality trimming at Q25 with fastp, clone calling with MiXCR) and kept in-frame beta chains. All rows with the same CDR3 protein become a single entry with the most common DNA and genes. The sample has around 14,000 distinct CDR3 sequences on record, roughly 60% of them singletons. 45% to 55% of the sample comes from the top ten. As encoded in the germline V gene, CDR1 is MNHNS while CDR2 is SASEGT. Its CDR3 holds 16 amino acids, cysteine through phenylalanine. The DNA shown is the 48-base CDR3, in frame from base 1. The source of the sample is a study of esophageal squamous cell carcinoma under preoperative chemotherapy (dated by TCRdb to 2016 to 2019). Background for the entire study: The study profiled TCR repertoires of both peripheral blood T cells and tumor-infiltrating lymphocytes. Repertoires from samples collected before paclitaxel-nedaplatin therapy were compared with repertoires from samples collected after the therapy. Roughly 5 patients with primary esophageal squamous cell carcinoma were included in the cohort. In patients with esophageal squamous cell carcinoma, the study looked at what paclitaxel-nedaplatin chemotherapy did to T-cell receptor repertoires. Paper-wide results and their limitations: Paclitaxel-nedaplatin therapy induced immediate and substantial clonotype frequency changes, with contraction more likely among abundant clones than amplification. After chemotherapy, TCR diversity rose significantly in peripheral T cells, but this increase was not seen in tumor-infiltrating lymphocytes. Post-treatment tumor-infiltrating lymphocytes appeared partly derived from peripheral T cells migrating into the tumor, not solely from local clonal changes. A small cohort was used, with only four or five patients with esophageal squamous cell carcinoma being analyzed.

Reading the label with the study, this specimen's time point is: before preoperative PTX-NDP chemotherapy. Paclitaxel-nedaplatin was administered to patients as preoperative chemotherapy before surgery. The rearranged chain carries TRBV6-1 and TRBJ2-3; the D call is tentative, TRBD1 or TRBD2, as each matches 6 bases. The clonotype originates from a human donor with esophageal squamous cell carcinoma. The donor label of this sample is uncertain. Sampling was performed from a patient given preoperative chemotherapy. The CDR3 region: CASRGWGAGEPDTQYF. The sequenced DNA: TGTGCCAGCAGGGGGTGGGGGGCAGGGGAGCCAGATACCCAGTATTTC.